The TCR beta chain described here comes from a study of cytomegalovirus exposure and HLA in healthy donors. 60 Vbeta and 13 Jbeta primers were used in PCR. Under the authors' procedure: A later analysis tallied approximately 78 million unique TCR beta chains, roughly 11 million of them shared. Repertoires were generated with immunoSEQ multiplex PCR, while TCRdb's copy carries only in-frame clones and drops some. The DNA gave D and trimming, while V, J and clone size come from that table. Found here are about 110,000 clones, around 81% of them singletons; the top ten hold around 2.1%. CDR1 and CDR2 (germline): SGHTA, FQGNSA. The CDR3 contains 14 residues. V lost 3 bases to trimming and J lost 6 bases, with 12 bases between them. As concerns this clone: Its antigen is not known.

Regarding the study as a whole: A later analysis associated roughly 15,000 TCR beta sequences with HLA alleles at a 0.05 false discovery rate. Beyond CMV serostatus, there was no information to go on about immune exposure.

The rearrangement uses TRBV7-2 and TRBJ2-1, with TRBD2 as a possible D gene (6 bases). This TCR was recovered from a woman in her thirties in good health and CMV-seronegative. The material sequenced was PBMCs. This CDR3 reads CASSFGGSLNEQFF. CDR3 DNA sequence: TGTGCCAGCAGCTTCGGAGGGAGTCTCAATGAGCAGTTCTTC.